These 21 T cell receptor beta chains originate from one sample sequenced in a study of regulatory T cells in long-lasting Graves disease. Time point of the sample: newly diagnosed GD, antithyroid drugs for less than 3 months. Researchers made the TCR library from RNA that was extracted from PBMCs. With iRepertoire HTBI primers and Arm-PCR of CDR3 regions, TCR beta libraries were built. TCRdb reprocessed the multiplex PCR reads with MiXCR, giving one entry per CDR3 protein. This table holds approximately 460,000 distinct CDR3 sequences, roughly 17% found once. These records were also assigned to another study, of T cells in Graves' hyperthyroidism and ophthalmopathy.

The starting material was peripheral blood mononuclear cells (PBMCs), obtained at new diagnosis, from a patient treated with antithyroid drugs. Source of these receptors: a young woman with Graves disease.

The chain joins TRBV7-2 to TRBJ2-5; the match to TRBD1 covers 8 bases. The CDR3 extends over 15 amino acids. V trimming: 4 bases; J trimming: 6 bases; junction bases outside the gene matches: 10. Germline CDR1 reads SGHTA; CDR2 reads FQGNSA. This CDR3 is CASSSGQGTGKTQYF. The CDR3 bases are TGTGCCAGCAGCTCAGGACAGGGTACAGGGAAGACCCAGTACTTC.

There are a few counts of this clonotype. The chain employs TRBV29-1 and TRBJ1-2, with a tentative D call TRBD1 (6 bases). This CDR3 region has 16 residues. Germline assignment: CDR1 SQVTM and CDR2 ANQGSEA. The V gene lost 4 bases and the J gene lost 3 bases, with 21 bases spanning the gap. CDR3 nucleotide sequence: TGCAGCGTTGGAAGGGGGGGTAGGGGAAGTGACTATGGCTACACCTTC. This sequence encodes CSVGRGGRGSDYGYTF.

This clonotype showed up many times. The rearrangement uses TRBV20-1 and TRBJ2-1; D unclear. Germline V gene lookup returns CDR1 DFQATT and CDR2 SNEGSKA (reference sequence). There are 14 residues in the CDR3. V was shortened by 6 bases and J by 2 bases, with 14 bases between the two germline ends. In DNA form, the CDR3 reads TGCAGTGCCAGTTTAGGTGCAACCTACAATGAGCAGTTCTTC. This translates into CSASLGATYNEQFF.

This clonotype has just a few counts. This chain connects TRBV7-9 to TRBJ2-7, with D perhaps TRBD1 (6 bases). Germline CDR1 reads SEHNR; CDR2 reads FQNEAQ (reference sequence). This CDR3 region has 13 residues. Trimming removed 9 bases from V and 3 bases from J, with 15 bases in between. Here the CDR3 reads CASNRDILYEQYF. The DNA for the CDR3 is TGTGCCAGTAACCGGGACATCCTCTACGAGCAGTACTTC.

This clonotype was detected a few times. This rearrangement joins TRBV13 to TRBJ2-1, with 7 bases matching TRBD2. The CDR3 totals 16 residues. Trimming removed 5 bases from V and 2 bases from J; junction bases left unmatched: 9. CDR1 is PRHDT, CDR2 FYEKMQ, per germline (reference sequence). CDR3 nucleotide sequence: TGTGCCAGCAGCCGGAGAAGGCTAGCGGCCTACAATGAGCAGTTCTTC. Protein product: CASSRRRLAAYNEQFF.

As for this clonotype: A far larger clone is just one base off, so this is likely a read error. V gene TRBV2 combines with J gene TRBJ2-3; TRBD2 is a possible D gene (6 bases). The CDR3 length is 18 residues. Germline V gene lookup returns CDR1 SNHLY and CDR2 FYNNEI. CDR3 in DNA: TGTGCCAGCAGTTCCGGGGTAGACGCGGGGTCTAGCACAGGTACGCAGTATTTT. This translates into CASSSGVDAGSSTGTQYF.

In its sample, this clonotype was seen many times. The chain joins TRBV6-1 to TRBJ2-5; 8 bases agree with TRBD2. Looked up from germline, CDR1 is MNHNS and CDR2 is SASEGT. The junction had 14 bases not matched to a gene; V was cut back by 7 bases and J by 4 bases. This CDR3 region has 16 residues. The CDR3 sequence: CASTGTRTTGGETQYF. The CDR3 DNA reads TGTGCCAGCACCGGGACTAGGACGACCGGGGGAGAGACCCAGTACTTC.

On this clonotype: Sequence at one end of the junction differs from germline and may be a read error. The chain uses TRBV5-1 and TRBJ2-2; TRBD1 matches at 8 bases. CDR1 and CDR2 (germline): SGHRS, YFSETQ. This CDR3 spans 15 amino acids. This chain's CDR3 is CASSTGGVNTGELFF. DNA for the CDR3: TGTGCCAGCAGCACAGGGGGTGTGAACACCGGGGAGCTGTTTTTT.

The rearrangement uses TRBV7-2 and TRBJ1-4; D not certain. CDR1 and CDR2 (germline): SGHTA, FQGNSA. CDR3 length equals 13 residues. Trimming pared 0 bases from V and 6 bases from J, leaving 5 bases between. This CDR3 is CASSLAVYEKLFF. In nucleotides, the CDR3 is TGTGCCAGCAGCTTAGCGGTTTATGAAAAACTGTTTTTT.

This clonotype was recorded at least ten times. The CDR3 sequence: CASSYRIIGGDTQYF. The CDR3 region has the DNA TGTGCCAGCAGCTACAGGATTATAGGAGGAGATACGCAGTATTTT. J is TRBJ2-3 and V is TRBV28, with D perhaps given as TRBD1 or TRBD2 (5 bases each). The CDR3 is 15 residues long. Germline V gene sequence: CDR1 MDHEN, CDR2 SYDVKM. V was pared by 6 bases and J by 5 bases, with 18 bases between.

The V and J genes are TRBV29-1 and TRBJ2-1, with D perhaps matching TRBD1 (5 bases). V lost 6 bases and J 8 bases, leaving 20 bases between the germline ends. The CDR3 spans 14 residues. Germline values: CDR1 SQVTM, CDR2 ANQGSEA. As DNA, the CDR3 is TGCAGCGTGCTGGACACTTTAGGTTCGCATGAGCAGTTCTTC. Translation: CSVLDTLGSHEQFF.

There are many counts of this clonotype. The rearrangement uses TRBV5-1 and TRBJ2-1; 10 nucleotides line up with TRBD2. The germline gives CDR1 SGHRS, CDR2 YFSETQ. The V and J ends lost 1 base and 6 bases, in that order; junction bases with no gene match: 4. The CDR3 runs to 15 residues. The CDR3 DNA sequence: TGCGCCAGCAGCTTGAGTCTAGCGGGAGTCAATGAGCAGTTCTTC. It yields the protein CASSLSLAGVNEQFF.

In its sample, this clonotype was seen many times. J is TRBJ2-1 and V is TRBV5-1; TRBD2 aligns across 15 bases. Trimming cost V 3 bases and J 8 bases; bases outside gene matches: 15. Germline assignment: CDR1 SGHRS and CDR2 YFSETQ. The CDR3 totals 19 residues. The CDR3 nucleotides are TGCGCCAGCAGCTCCCCTAGTGGACTAGCGGGAGGGCCTGTTCATGAGCAGTTCTTC. Translated: CASSSPSGLAGGPVHEQFF.

This sequence joins TRBV7-9 and TRBJ2-5; no clear D gene. The V and J ends lost 1 base and 5 bases respectively, with 8 bases between them. CDR1 SEHNR and CDR2 FQNEAQ come from the germline V gene (reference sequence). This CDR3 comprises 13 residues. CDR3 loop: CASSLVAPETQYF. As DNA, the CDR3 is TGTGCCAGCAGCTTAGTCGCCCCCGAGACCCAGTACTTC.

This chain uses TRBV28 with TRBJ2-7, with 9 bases lining up with TRBD2. Trimming cost V 3 bases and J 1 base; bases outside gene matches: 10. The CDR3 is 17 residues long. Germline V CDR1 and CDR2: MDHEN, SYDVKM. CDR3 coding DNA: TGTGCCAGCAGTTTCCTAGGAGCGGGAGGAGGTTCCTACGAGCAGTACTTC. Residues: CASSFLGAGGGSYEQYF.

This clonotype was counted ten times or more. The genes are TRBV2 and TRBJ2-6; no reliable D call. V was shortened by 6 bases and J by 4 bases, with 7 bases between the two germline ends. CDR3 size: 13 residues. Germline V lookup: CDR1 SNHLY, CDR2 FYNNEI. The CDR3 DNA reads as TGTGCCAGCAGGGCGAACGGGGCCAACGTCCTGACTTTC. It encodes CASRANGANVLTF.

This clonotype was picked up one time. This may stem from a read error, because a much larger clone lies one nucleotide away. This chain uses TRBV27 with TRBJ2-7; no definite D call. The V end was cut by 8 bases, the J end by 8 bases, with 16 bases between. Germline-derived CDR1 and CDR2 are MNHEY and SMNVEV (reference sequence). The CDR3 totals 12 residues. The CDR3 sequence is CASSGPRNKQYF. The DNA of the CDR3 is TGTGCCAGCTCTGGCCCCCGGAACAAGCAGTACTTC.

The table lists this clonotype with many counts. The V gene is TRBV24-1, the J gene TRBJ2-1; D is ambiguous. The V gene lost 0 bases and the J gene lost 7 bases, with 6 bases spanning the gap. CDR3 length: 13 amino acids. CDR1 is KGHDR and CDR2 is SFDVKD in the germline V gene. CDR3 sequence (DNA): TGTGCCACCAGTGATTTGCGGGTAAATGAGCAGTTCTTC. Translated, it gives CATSDLRVNEQFF.

Many counts were recorded for this clonotype. The chain is built from TRBV7-2 and TRBJ1-1; D remains unclear. V dropped 1 base and J dropped 11 bases, with 11 bases sitting between them. The CDR3 runs 12 residues. The germline CDR1 and CDR2 sequences are SGHTA and FQGNSA. CDR3 DNA: TGTGCCAGCAGCTTAGATAAGGGCGATGCTTTCTTT. This gives the protein CASSLDKGDAFF.

This clonotype has just a few counts. One end of the junction is discordant with germline, which a read error may explain. V and J are TRBV7-7 and TRBJ2-1; D possibly corresponds to TRBD2 (5 bases). This CDR3 comprises 15 residues. Germline CDR1 and CDR2: SSHAT and FNYEAQ (reference sequence). In DNA, the CDR3 is TGTGCTAGCAGCTTAGACGGCGGGTCCTACAATGAGCACTTCTTC. Amino acids: CASSLDGGSYNEHFF.

This clonotype was counted many times. CDR3 DNA sequence: TGTGCCAGCAGTTGGGGAAGGATGGTGCAGGGTATCGACGAGCAGTACTTC. It specifies CASSWGRMVQGIDEQYF. This chain connects TRBV28 to TRBJ2-7; D is possibly TRBD1 (5 bases). The length of the CDR3 is 17 residues. With 4 bases removed from V and 5 bases from J, the gap between germline ends came to 24 bases. CDR1 and CDR2 (germline): MDHEN, SYDVKM.